One sample yielded the 8 T cell receptor beta chains listed below, sequenced in a study of T-cell reconstitution after alpha-beta-depleted transplantation in children. For TCRbeta, the library was prepared with unique molecular identifiers. TCRdb independently ran MiXCR on the PCR reads; one entry per CDR3 protein. Found here are hundreds of thousands of distinct CDR3 sequences, 15% to 20% of them singletons; the top ten hold about 4.6%. The sequencing here drew on PBMCs, mostly from graft donor cells, taken 360 days after TCRalphabeta/CD19-depleted stem cell transplant. The receptors derive from a male patient younger than 18 who had a stem cell transplant for acute lymphoblastic leukemia, so the T cells may come from the graft donor.

The V call is TRBV5-1, the J call TRBJ2-5; a possible D gene is TRBD1 (7 bases). This CDR3 region has 14 residues. V was trimmed by 3 bases and J by 2 bases, leaving 11 bases between them. The germline V gene has CDR1 SGHRS and CDR2 YFSETQ. CDR3: CASSYAGQQETQYF. The DNA of the CDR3 is TGCGCCAGCAGCTACGCGGGACAGCAAGAGACCCAGTACTTC.

Ten or more counts support this clonotype. V gene TRBV7-8 combines with J gene TRBJ2-1, with 10 bases matching TRBD2. Germline V gives CDR1 SGHVS, CDR2 FQNEAQ. The CDR3 spans 16 residues. J was trimmed by 7 bases and V by 1 base; bases with no gene match: 7. This chain's CDR3 is CASSLVGLAGENEQFF. The CDR3 nucleotides read TGTGCCAGCAGCTTAGTAGGTCTAGCGGGAGAGAATGAGCAGTTCTTC.

This clonotype was seen ten or more times. This CDR3 reads CASSLSRTMDYTF. Here the CDR3 DNA reads TGCGCCAGCAGCTTGTCCAGAACTATGGACTACACCTTC. The genes are TRBV5-1 and TRBJ1-2; D is undetermined. Germline V gene lookup returns CDR1 SGHRS and CDR2 YFSETQ. This CDR3 has 13 residues. V was pared by 1 base and J by 10 bases, with 14 bases between.

In regard to this clonotype: Possible read error: a much larger clone is one base away. The chain joins TRBV5-1 to TRBJ2-3; no firm D call. The CDR3 loop spans 14 amino acids. Germline CDR1 reads SGHRS; CDR2 reads YFSETQ. The DNA for the CDR3 is TGCACCAGCAGCCTGGACCCAACGGTAGATACGCAGTATTTT. It codes for CTSSLDPTVDTQYF.

The chain couples TRBV5-1 to TRBJ1-4; TRBD1 aligns across 8 bases. This CDR3 region has 17 residues. From germline, CDR1 is SGHRS and CDR2 YFSETQ. The J segment lost 4 bases and the V segment lost 0 bases, leaving 8 bases of the junction unmatched. The CDR3 here is CASSLATGQGRNEKLFF. The CDR3 nucleotides read TGCGCCAGCAGCTTGGCCACCGGACAGGGTCGTAATGAAAAACTGTTTTTT.

This clonotype was observed a handful of times. The rearrangement links TRBV11-2 to TRBJ2-5, with 11 bases lining up with TRBD2. Germline-derived CDR1 and CDR2 are SGHAT and FQNNGV. With 4 bases clipped from V and 0 bases from J, the junction kept 4 bases outside the gene matches. The CDR3 is 16 amino acids. This CDR3 reads CASSWGLAADQETQYF. The CDR3 coding sequence is TGTGCCAGCAGCTGGGGACTAGCGGCAGACCAAGAGACCCAGTACTTC.

This clonotype was counted a few times. The rearrangement joins TRBV29-1 to TRBJ2-1, with TRBD2 matching 10 bases. This CDR3 comprises 15 residues. Trimming removed 0 bases from V and 7 bases from J; junction bases left unmatched: 6. CDR1 is SQVTM, CDR2 ANQGSEA, per germline. CDR3 DNA: TGCAGCGTTGAAGAGGTAGCGGGAGGAGGGAATGAGCAGTTCTTC. Translated: CSVEEVAGGGNEQFF.

The V call is TRBV29-1, the J call TRBJ2-7; TRBD2 agrees at 10 bases. V trimming: 0 bases; J trimming: 2 bases; junction bases outside the gene matches: 4. The CDR3 runs 15 residues. CDR1 and CDR2 (germline): SQVTM, ANQGSEA. CDR3: CSVEDASGRPYEQYF. CDR3 DNA sequence: TGCAGCGTTGAAGACGCTAGCGGGAGACCCTACGAGCAGTACTTC.